The 14 T cell receptor beta chains below all came from one sample that was sequenced in a study of shared clonotypes between healthy human individuals. TCRdb keeps only in-frame clones here, not all; method: immunoSEQ multiplex PCR. The data contain 2,500,000 or so clones, more than 90% of them singletons. Sequencing was performed on naive CD4+ T cells sorted from blood. Subset specified: CD45RA+ positively selected. Receptor source: a man younger than 30 in good health.

CDR3 bases: TGCGCCAGCAGCCGTGACAGGGCGGGCAACACTGAAGCTTTCTTT. Translation gives CASSRDRAGNTEAFF. The rearrangement links TRBV5-1 to TRBJ1-1; 7 positions agree with TRBD1. This CDR3 has 15 amino acids. The germline V gene encodes CDR1 SGHRS and CDR2 YFSETQ. The ends lost 4 bases at V and 2 bases at J; junction bases unmatched: 8.

V usage is TRBV2 and J usage is TRBJ2-7, with D possibly TRBD2 on 5 matching bases. With 5 bases removed from V and 6 bases from J, the gap between germline ends came to 14 bases. The germline CDR1 and CDR2 sequences are SNHLY and FYNNEI. The CDR3 is 13 amino acids. This CDR3 reads CASSRTFSGEQYF. The CDR3 nucleotides are TGTGCCAGCAGTCGGACTTTCTCAGGCGAGCAGTACTTC.

The V call is TRBV5-1, the J call TRBJ2-3, with 7 nucleotides matching TRBD2. After removal of 2 bases from V and 1 base from J, the junction contained 4 bases not matched to a gene. Germline V gives CDR1 SGHRS, CDR2 YFSETQ. The CDR3 contains 15 residues. CDR3 bases: TGCGCCAGCAGCTTCCGGGAGGCCGGCACAGATACGCAGTATTTT. Encoded protein: CASSFREAGTDTQYF.

V usage is TRBV7-2 and J usage is TRBJ2-5, with TRBD2 as a possible D gene (6 bases). With 3 bases removed from V and 2 bases from J, the gap between germline ends came to 13 bases. The CDR3 loop spans 15 amino acids. From germline, CDR1 is SGHTA and CDR2 FQGNSA. CDR3 in DNA: TGTGCCAGCAGCTTTGGTGGCGGGGAGCAAGAGACCCAGTACTTC. Protein sequence: CASSFGGGEQETQYF. Together with reference TRBV7-2 and TRBJ2-5, the CDR3 gives the full variable domain: GAGVSQSPSNKVTEKGKDVELRCDPISGHTALYWYRQSLGQGLEFLIYFQGNSAPDKSGLPSDRFSAERTGGSVSTLTIQRTQQEDSAVYLCASSFGGGEQETQYFGPGTRLLVL.

This rearrangement joins TRBV21-1 to TRBJ2-5; no DNA check was done on the table's D call, TRBD1. TRBV21-1 is flagged as a pseudogene. The length of the CDR3 is 16 residues. CDR3 nucleotide sequence: TGTGCCAGCAGCAAAGCGTGGTCAGGATCTCAAGAGACCCAGTACTTC. This translates into CASSKAWSGSQETQYF.

This clone was seen once. This sequence joins TRBV11-2 and TRBJ2-1, with TRBD2 identical over 12 bases. In germline, CDR1 is SGHAT, CDR2 FQNNGV. The CDR3 loop spans 16 amino acids. Unmatched junction bases numbered 4, after V lost 1 base and J lost 6 bases. The DNA for the CDR3 is TGTGCCAGCAGCTTAGTTAGGACTAGCGGGACCAATGAGCAGTTCTTC. Its translation is CASSLVRTSGTNEQFF.

This clone was counted once. This rearrangement joins TRBV6-6 to TRBJ1-5; D unclear. The CDR3 extends over 14 amino acids. V was cut by 6 bases and J by 5 bases, with 14 bases left in between. In germline, CDR1 is MNHNY, CDR2 SVGAGI (reference sequence). DNA of the CDR3: TGTGCCAGCAGACGGGATTTCGTGGATCAGCCCCAGCATTTT. Residues: CASRRDFVDQPQHF.

This chain uses TRBV30 with TRBJ1-2; tentatively, D is TRBD1 (6 bases). V lost 1 base, J lost 8 bases, and 20 bases lay in between. The CDR3 totals 15 residues. The germline V gene encodes CDR1 GTSNPN and CDR2 SVGIG (reference sequence). Written as DNA, the CDR3 is TGTGCCTGGAGTGCCCTCCTATCGGGGGCGCAGGGCTACACCTTC. It encodes CAWSALLSGAQGYTF. The whole variable domain, remainder taken from reference TRBV30 and TRBJ1-2, is SQTIHQWPATLVQPVGSPLSLECTVEGTSNPNLYWYRQAAGRGLQLLFYSVGIGQISSEVPQNLSASRPQDRQFILSSKKLLLSDSGFYLCAWSALLSGAQGYTFGSGTRLTVV.

The V gene is TRBV5-1, the J gene TRBJ2-7; D ambiguous. Germline CDR1 and CDR2: SGHRS and YFSETQ. This CDR3 is 15 amino acids long. V lost 2 bases, J lost 6 bases, and 18 bases lay in between. CDR3 in amino acids: CASSFRVGGGSEQYF. The CDR3 DNA follows: TGCGCCAGCAGCTTTCGGGTTGGTGGTGGTTCCGAGCAGTACTTC.

This rearrangement joins TRBV5-1 to TRBJ2-2, with unresolved D. With 3 bases removed from V and 6 bases from J, the gap between germline ends came to 18 bases. Germline V gives CDR1 SGHRS, CDR2 YFSETQ. This CDR3 spans 16 amino acids. The CDR3 is CASSSPGSTVAGELFF. CDR3 nucleotides: TGCGCCAGCAGCTCCCCCGGTTCAACCGTGGCCGGGGAGCTGTTTTTT.

Points on this clone: Other DNA sequences in the same sample also yield this CDR3. V usage is TRBV30 and J usage is TRBJ1-4, with D hard to call. The CDR3 runs to 11 residues. Germline lookup yields CDR1 GTSNPN and CDR2 SVGIG (reference sequence). V lost 2 bases and J lost 6, with 4 bases in between. CDR3 coding DNA: TGTGCCTGGAGTCGGGATGAAAAACTGTTTTTT. The encoded protein is CAWSRDEKLFF.

The chain joins TRBV4-1 to TRBJ1-2; 8 bases line up with TRBD1. This CDR3 is 16 amino acids long. Per germline, CDR1 MGHRA and CDR2 YSYEKL. V shed 3 bases and J 4 bases; nucleotides not matched to a gene: 10. The CDR3 DNA reads as TGCGCCAGCAGCCAGGGAAGTACAGGGGGGAGCTATGGCTACACCTTC. Protein sequence: CASSQGSTGGSYGYTF.

V and J are TRBV18 and TRBJ1-2; D may be TRBD1 (5 bases). In germline, CDR1 is KGHSH, CDR2 LQKENI. The CDR3 loop spans 14 amino acids. Trimming left V 4 bases short and J 2 bases short, with 11 bases between. The CDR3 nucleotides read TGTGCCAGCTCACTGGACATCTCAAACTATGGCTACACCTTC. This codes for CASSLDISNYGYTF.

The CDR3 spells CASRVDDTTYEQYF. The CDR3 DNA follows: TGTGCCAGTAGGGTAGATGACACGACCTACGAGCAGTACTTC. The V and J genes are TRBV19 and TRBJ2-7; no reliable D call. The V end lost 6 bases, the J end lost 2 bases, and 14 bases lay between the germline ends. The CDR3 consists of 14 residues. The germline CDR1 and CDR2 sequences are LNHDA and SQIVND (reference sequence).